This TCR beta chain was sequenced for a study of blood T cells in healthy people across ages. Germline CDR1 is SQVTM and CDR2 is ANQGSEA. V lost 3 bases to trimming and J lost 1 base, with 9 bases between them. This CDR3 is 14 amino acids long. Samples had at least 7 million PBMCs isolated from them. For the second PCR, which ran for about 7 to 11 cycles, a sample-barcoded 5' primer and a J-beta primer mix were used. Every molecule of cDNA carried a tag from a template-switch adaptor with 12 random nucleotides. Each CDR3 protein is one row after TCRdb ran MiXCR on the 5' RACE reads. The sample shows more than 600,000 distinct CDR3 sequences, about 25% of them seen only once. This sample also appeared in a second study, on T cells of mothers and their children.

The specimen was blood. This receptor was obtained from a boy aged 5-17 years in good health. V and J are TRBV29-1 and TRBJ1-4; no clear D. CDR3 sequence (DNA): TGCAGCGTTGAGACCGCGGGAACTAATGAAAAACTGTTTTTT. Its protein is CSVETAGTNEKLFF.